The clone carrying this TCR beta chain came up many times. Its antigen is currently unknown. This sample was taken from a study of T cell clonality in common variable immunodeficiency. Study-level points and caveats: Compared with controls, CVID subjects had fewer shared TCRbeta clones. Reportedly, TCR beta sequences from common variable immunodeficiency showed fewer deletions and N-nucleotide insertions. CVID subjects showed higher TCRbeta clonality than healthy controls.

The assay was immunoSEQ multiplex PCR, and TCRdb's table has in-frame clones only and misses some. This sample has some 38,000 clones, each found more than once. Caucasian heritage predominated among both patients and controls. The receptor's source is a person between 18 and 75 years old in good health. Sequencing was carried out using peripheral blood mononuclear cells.

Here the CDR3 reads CASSPRPHEQYF. The covered CDR3 bases are TGTGCCAGCAGCCCCCGTCCCCACGAG. The V and J genes are TRBV5-4 and TRBJ2-7; D is uncertain. The sequence runs out 3 residues before the end of the CDR3; the remainder is reconstructed from the germline J gene. From germline, CDR1 is SGHNT and CDR2 YYREEE (reference sequence). V was trimmed by 4 bases and J by 5 bases, leaving 10 bases between them. This CDR3 is 12 amino acids long.